Below are 13 T cell receptor beta chains sequenced from a single sample in a study of identical twins. MiXCR, run by TCRdb on the 5' RACE reads, gives a single entry per CDR3 protein. The table includes 230,000 or so distinct CDR3 sequences, approximately 8.3% detected once. Separately, the same data were catalogued under a study of yellow fever vaccine responses in identical twins.

The sequenced sample consisted of CD8+ T cells sorted from blood. The receptors originated from a young woman in good health.

Many counts were recorded for this clonotype. The gene calls are TRBV5-1 and TRBJ2-1, with TRBD2 identical over 12 bases. The germline V gene encodes CDR1 SGHRS and CDR2 YFSETQ. The ends lost 4 bases at V and 7 bases at J; junction bases unmatched: 6. The CDR3 is 15 residues long. CDR3 in DNA: TGCGCCAGCAGCGTTAATCTAGCGGGGGGGAATGAGCAGTTCTTC. This translates into CASSVNLAGGNEQFF.

A few counts support this clonotype. This sequence joins TRBV10-2 and TRBJ2-3; D is undetermined. Germline assignment: CDR1 WSHSY and CDR2 SAAADI. Trimming shortened V by 2 bases and J by 6 bases, and 6 bases separated the two germline ends. CDR3 length equals 12 residues. The DNA of the CDR3 is TGCGCCAGCAGTGAGCGAGCGGATACGCAGTATTTT. Translated: CASSERADTQYF.

In its sample, this clonotype was seen many times. This rearrangement joins TRBV12-3 or TRBV12-4 to TRBJ1-1; D remains ambiguous. V lost 4 bases and J lost 4, with 10 bases in between. The CDR3 loop spans 13 amino acids. CDR3 DNA: TGTGCCAGCAGTTCCCAAATGCGCACTGAAGCTTTCTTT. It codes for CASSSQMRTEAFF.

The chain joins TRBV27 to TRBJ2-1; a weak D match, TRBD1 (6 bases). Germline V gene lookup returns CDR1 MNHEY and CDR2 SMNVEV (reference sequence). V lost 7 bases and J lost 10, with 11 bases in between. This CDR3 is built from 11 residues. The CDR3 protein is CASIVGTEQFF. The CDR3 nucleotides read TGTGCCAGCATAGTAGGGACAGAGCAGTTCTTC.

Of note for this clonotype: This clone may be a read error of a much larger clone one base away. The J gene is TRBJ2-5, the V gene TRBV12-3 or TRBV12-4, with D uncertain. This CDR3 is built from 16 residues. CDR3 sequence (DNA): TGTGCCAGCAGTCCCGGACCGCCGCAGTACCAAGAGTCCCAGTACTTC. Its protein is CASSPGPPQYQESQYF.

There are many counts of this clonotype. The V and J genes are TRBV27 and TRBJ2-7, with TRBD1 matching over 8 bases. Germline lookup yields CDR1 MNHEY and CDR2 SMNVEV (reference sequence). The CDR3 is made up of 14 amino acids. V shed 3 bases, J shed 6 bases, and the junction held 7 bases outside the gene matches. In nucleotides, the CDR3 is TGTGCCAGCAGTTTTACGGCAGGGGGCGGCGAGCAGTACTTC. Protein: CASSFTAGGGEQYF.

This clonotype was detected a few times. The chain uses TRBV6-2 or TRBV6-3 and TRBJ1-1, with D maybe TRBD1 (6 bases). This CDR3 contains 20 residues. V was trimmed by 0 bases and J by 1 base, leaving 24 bases between them. Germline CDR1 is MNHEY and CDR2 is SVGEGT. The CDR3 coding sequence is TGTGCCAGCAGTTACTCCCCCGTCGGGGGCGAACCTCGTGGGAACACTGAAGCTTTCTTT. Its protein product is CASSYSPVGGEPRGNTEAFF.

This chain links TRBV20-1 with TRBJ2-3; 7 nucleotides agree with TRBD1. This CDR3 is 14 amino acids long. V shed 5 bases, J shed 7 bases, and the junction held 12 bases outside the gene matches. CDR1 is DFQATT, CDR2 SNEGSKA, per germline (reference sequence). In nucleotides, the CDR3 is TGCAGTGCTGAATATGTAAGGGGGCTCTATACGCAGTATTTT. Translating it yields CSAEYVRGLYTQYF.

This clonotype was counted between two and nine times. The V call is TRBV5-6, the J call TRBJ1-1, with D hard to call. Germline V gives CDR1 SGHDT, CDR2 YYEEEE. CDR3 length: 12 residues. Deletions cut 3 bases from V and 8 bases from J, with 11 bases between. The CDR3 DNA reads as TGTGCCAGCAGCTCTACGTCGAGGGAAGCTTTCTTT. It is translated as CASSSTSREAFF.

V gene TRBV7-9 combines with J gene TRBJ2-7, with D unclear. Between the trimmed V and J ends, which lost 1 base and 2 bases, there was a span of 12 bases. From germline, CDR1 is SEHNR and CDR2 FQNEAQ (reference sequence). There are 15 residues in the CDR3. The CDR3 DNA sequence: TGTGCCAGCAGCTTAGGGTCGCAGGATACCTACGAGCAGTACTTC. Translated: CASSLGSQDTYEQYF.

This chain joins TRBV5-8 and TRBJ2-7; D gene ambiguous. Germline V gene sequence: CDR1 SGHTS, CDR2 YDEGEE. There are 12 residues in the CDR3. The CDR3: CGVFPGSYEQYF. CDR3 bases: TGTGGGGTCTTCCCTGGGTCCTACGAGCAGTACTTC.

The sample holds many counts of this clonotype. The J gene is TRBJ2-1, the V gene TRBV24-1; D not resolved. Germline CDR1 reads KGHDR; CDR2 reads SFDVKD. V was pared by 3 bases and J by 6 bases, with 2 bases between. The CDR3 length is 11 residues. CDR3: CATSDPNEQFF. The CDR3 DNA is TGTGCCACCAGTGATCCCAATGAGCAGTTCTTC.

This clonotype appeared many times. The DNA for the CDR3 is TGCAGCGTTGTAGGCCCCGGCCTCTACAATGAGCAGTTCTTC. Protein product: CSVVGPGLYNEQFF. The chain joins TRBV29-1 to TRBJ2-1; D ambiguous. From germline, CDR1 is SQVTM and CDR2 ANQGSEA. The CDR3 consists of 14 residues. The V and J ends lost 4 bases and 3 bases respectively, with 13 bases between them.